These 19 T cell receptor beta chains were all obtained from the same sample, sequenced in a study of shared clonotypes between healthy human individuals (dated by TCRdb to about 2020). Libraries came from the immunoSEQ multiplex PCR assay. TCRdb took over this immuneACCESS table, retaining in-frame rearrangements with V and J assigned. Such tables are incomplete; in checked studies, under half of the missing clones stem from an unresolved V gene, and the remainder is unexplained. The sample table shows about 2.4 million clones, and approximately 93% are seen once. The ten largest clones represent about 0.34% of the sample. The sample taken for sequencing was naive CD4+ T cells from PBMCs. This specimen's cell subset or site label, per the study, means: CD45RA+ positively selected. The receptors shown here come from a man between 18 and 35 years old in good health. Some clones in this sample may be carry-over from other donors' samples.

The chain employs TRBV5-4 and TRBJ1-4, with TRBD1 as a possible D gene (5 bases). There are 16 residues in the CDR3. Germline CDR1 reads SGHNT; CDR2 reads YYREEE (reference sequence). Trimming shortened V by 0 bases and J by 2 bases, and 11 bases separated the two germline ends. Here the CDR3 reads CASSLAGGGTNEKLFF. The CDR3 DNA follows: TGTGCCAGCAGCTTGGCCGGGGGTGGCACTAATGAAAAACTGTTTTTT.

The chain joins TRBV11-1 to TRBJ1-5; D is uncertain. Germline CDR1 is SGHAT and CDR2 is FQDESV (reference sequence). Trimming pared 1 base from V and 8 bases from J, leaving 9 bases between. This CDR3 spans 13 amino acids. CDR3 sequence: CASSLGPEEPQHF. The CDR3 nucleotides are TGTGCCAGCAGCTTAGGGCCGGAGGAGCCCCAGCATTTT.

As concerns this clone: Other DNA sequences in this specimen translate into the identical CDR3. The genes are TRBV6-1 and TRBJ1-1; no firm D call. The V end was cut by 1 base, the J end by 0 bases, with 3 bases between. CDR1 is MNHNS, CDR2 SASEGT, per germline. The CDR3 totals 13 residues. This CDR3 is CASSEGLNTEAFF. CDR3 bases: TGTGCCAGCAGTGAAGGTCTGAACACTGAAGCTTTCTTT.

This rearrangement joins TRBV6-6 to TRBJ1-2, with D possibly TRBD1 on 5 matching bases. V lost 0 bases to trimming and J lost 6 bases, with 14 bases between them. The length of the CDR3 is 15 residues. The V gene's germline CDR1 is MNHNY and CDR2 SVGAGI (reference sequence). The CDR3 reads CASSYSTAQGNGYTF. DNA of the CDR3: TGTGCCAGCAGTTACTCTACGGCGCAGGGTAATGGCTACACCTTC.

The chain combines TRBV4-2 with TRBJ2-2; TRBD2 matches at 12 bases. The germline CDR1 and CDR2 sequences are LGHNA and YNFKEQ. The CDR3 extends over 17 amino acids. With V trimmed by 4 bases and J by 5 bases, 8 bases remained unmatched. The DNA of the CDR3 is TGTGCCAGCAGCCCAGAGACTAGCGGGAGACATACCGGGGAGCTGTTTTTT. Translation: CASSPETSGRHTGELFF.

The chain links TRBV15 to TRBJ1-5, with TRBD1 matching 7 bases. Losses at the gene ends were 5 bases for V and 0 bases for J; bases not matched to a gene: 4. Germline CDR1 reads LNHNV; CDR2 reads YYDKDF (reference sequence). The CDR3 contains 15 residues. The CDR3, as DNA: TGTGCCACCAGCCCCGGGACAGATAGCAATCAGCCCCAGCATTTT. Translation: CATSPGTDSNQPQHF.

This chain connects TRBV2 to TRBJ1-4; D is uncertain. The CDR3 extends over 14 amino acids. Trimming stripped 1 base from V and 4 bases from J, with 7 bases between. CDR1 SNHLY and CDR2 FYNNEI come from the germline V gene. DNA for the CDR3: TGTGCCAGCAGTGAAGGCCAGCATAATGAAAAACTGTTTTTT. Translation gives CASSEGQHNEKLFF.

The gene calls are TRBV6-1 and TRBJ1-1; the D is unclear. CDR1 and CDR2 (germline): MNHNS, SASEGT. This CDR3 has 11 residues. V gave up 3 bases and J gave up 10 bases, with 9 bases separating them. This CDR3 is CASSELSGAFF. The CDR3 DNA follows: TGTGCCAGCAGTGAGCTCAGCGGAGCTTTCTTT.

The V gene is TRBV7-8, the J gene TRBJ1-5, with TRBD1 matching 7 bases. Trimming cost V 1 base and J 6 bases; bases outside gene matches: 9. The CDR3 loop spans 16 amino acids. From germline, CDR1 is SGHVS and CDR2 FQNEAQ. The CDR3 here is CASSLGGGERSQPQHF. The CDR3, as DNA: TGTGCCAGCAGCTTAGGAGGGGGCGAAAGAAGTCAGCCCCAGCATTTT.

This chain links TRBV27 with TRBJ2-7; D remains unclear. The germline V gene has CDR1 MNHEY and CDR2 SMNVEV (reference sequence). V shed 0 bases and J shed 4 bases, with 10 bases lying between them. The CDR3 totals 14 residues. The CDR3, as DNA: TGTGCCAGCAGTTTATCTGGCCCGAAATACGAGCAGTACTTC. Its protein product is CASSLSGPKYEQYF.

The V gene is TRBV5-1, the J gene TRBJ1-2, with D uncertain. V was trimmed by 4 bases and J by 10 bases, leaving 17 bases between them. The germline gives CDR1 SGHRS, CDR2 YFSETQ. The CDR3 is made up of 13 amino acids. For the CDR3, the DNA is TGCGCCAGCAGCCTAGACGGATATGGAATCTACACCTTC. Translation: CASSLDGYGIYTF. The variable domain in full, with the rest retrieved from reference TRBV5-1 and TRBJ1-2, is KAGVTQTPRYLIKTRGQQVTLSCSPISGHRSVSWYQQTPGQGLQFLFEYFSETQRNKGNFPGRFSGRQFSNSRSEMNVSTLELGDSALYLCASSLDGYGIYTFGSGTRLTVV.

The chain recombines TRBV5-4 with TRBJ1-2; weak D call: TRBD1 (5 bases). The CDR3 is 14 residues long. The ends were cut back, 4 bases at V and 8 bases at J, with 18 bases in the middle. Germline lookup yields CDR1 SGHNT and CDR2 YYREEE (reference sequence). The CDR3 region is CASSLPTGLGGYTF. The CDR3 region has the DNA TGTGCCAGCAGCCTCCCGACGGGGCTAGGAGGCTACACCTTC. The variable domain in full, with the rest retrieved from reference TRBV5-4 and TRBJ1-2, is ETGVTQSPTHLIKTRGQQVTLRCSSQSGHNTVSWYQQALGQGPQFIFQYYREEENGRGNFPPRFSGLQFPNYSSELNVNALELDDSALYLCASSLPTGLGGYTFGSGTRLTVV.

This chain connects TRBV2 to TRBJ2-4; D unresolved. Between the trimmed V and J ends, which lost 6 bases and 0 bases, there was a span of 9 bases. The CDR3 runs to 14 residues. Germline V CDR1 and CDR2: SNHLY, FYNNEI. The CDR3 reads CASRDPTAKNIQYF. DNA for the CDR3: TGTGCCAGCAGAGACCCCACAGCCAAAAACATTCAGTACTTC.

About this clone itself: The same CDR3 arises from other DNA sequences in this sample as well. The CDR3 coding sequence is TGCAGCGCCTCCTCGGGGCAAGAGACCCAGTACTTC. Its translation is CSASSGQETQYF. The genes are TRBV29-1 and TRBJ2-5; TRBD2 is a possible D gene (5 bases). The CDR3 sequence is 12 residues long. Germline CDR1 reads SQVTM; CDR2 reads ANQGSEA. Trimming took off 7 bases at V and 2 bases at J, with 11 bases between the two ends.

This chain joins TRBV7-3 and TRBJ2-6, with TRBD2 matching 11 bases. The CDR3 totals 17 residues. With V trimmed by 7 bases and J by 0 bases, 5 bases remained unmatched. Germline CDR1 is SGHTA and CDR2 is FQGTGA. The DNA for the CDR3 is TGTGCCAGCAAGAAACTAGCGGGAGCCTCTGGGGCCAACGTCCTGACTTTC. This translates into CASKKLAGASGANVLTF.

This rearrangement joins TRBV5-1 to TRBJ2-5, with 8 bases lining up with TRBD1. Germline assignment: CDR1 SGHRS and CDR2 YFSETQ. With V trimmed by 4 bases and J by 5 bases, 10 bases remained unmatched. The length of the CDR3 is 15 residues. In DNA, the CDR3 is TGCGCCAGCAGCCCCAATCAGGGGGCTAGGGAGACCCAGTACTTC. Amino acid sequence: CASSPNQGARETQYF. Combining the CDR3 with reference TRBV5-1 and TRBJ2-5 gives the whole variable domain KAGVTQTPRYLIKTRGQQVTLSCSPISGHRSVSWYQQTPGQGLQFLFEYFSETQRNKGNFPGRFSGRQFSNSRSEMNVSTLELGDSALYLCASSPNQGARETQYFGPGTRLLVL.

The CDR3 nucleotides are TGTGCCAGCAGTTTAGGGACTAGCGTTCACACAGATACGCAGTATTTT. This gives the protein CASSLGTSVHTDTQYF. The genes are TRBV28 and TRBJ2-3, with TRBD2 matching over 10 bases. V lost 2 bases to trimming and J lost 2 bases; unmatched junction nucleotides: 4. The CDR3 totals 16 residues. Germline V gives CDR1 MDHEN, CDR2 SYDVKM. Full variable domain (remainder filled in from reference TRBV28 and TRBJ2-3): DVKVTQSSRYLVKRTGEKVFLECVQDMDHENMFWYRQDPGLGLRLIYFSYDVKMKEKGDIPEGYSVSREKKERFSLILESASTNQTSMYLCASSLGTSVHTDTQYFGPGTRLTVL.

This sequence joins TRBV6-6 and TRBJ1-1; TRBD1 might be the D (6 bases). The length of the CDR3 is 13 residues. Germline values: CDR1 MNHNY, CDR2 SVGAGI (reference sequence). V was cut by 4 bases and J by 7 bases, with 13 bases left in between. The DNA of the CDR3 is TGTGCCAGCAGTTCGTGGGGGCCAATTGAAGCTTTCTTT. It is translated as CASSSWGPIEAFF.

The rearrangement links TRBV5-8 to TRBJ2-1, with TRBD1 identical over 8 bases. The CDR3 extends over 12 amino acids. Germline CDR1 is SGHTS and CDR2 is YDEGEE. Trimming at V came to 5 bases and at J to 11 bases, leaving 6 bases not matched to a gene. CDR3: CASRFGQGQQFF. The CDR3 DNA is TGTGCCAGCAGGTTCGGACAGGGCCAGCAGTTCTTC.